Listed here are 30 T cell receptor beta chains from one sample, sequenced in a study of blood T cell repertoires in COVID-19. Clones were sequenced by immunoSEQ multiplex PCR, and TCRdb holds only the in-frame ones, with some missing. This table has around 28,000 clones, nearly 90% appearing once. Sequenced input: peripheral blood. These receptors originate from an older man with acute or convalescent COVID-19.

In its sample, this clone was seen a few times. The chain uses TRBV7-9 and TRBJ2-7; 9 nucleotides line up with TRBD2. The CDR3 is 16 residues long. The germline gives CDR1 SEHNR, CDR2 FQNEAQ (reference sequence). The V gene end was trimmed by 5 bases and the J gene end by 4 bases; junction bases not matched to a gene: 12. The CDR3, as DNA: TGTGCCAGCAGCCACACTTGGACTAGCGTACCTTACGAGCAGTACTTC. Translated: CASSHTWTSVPYEQYF.

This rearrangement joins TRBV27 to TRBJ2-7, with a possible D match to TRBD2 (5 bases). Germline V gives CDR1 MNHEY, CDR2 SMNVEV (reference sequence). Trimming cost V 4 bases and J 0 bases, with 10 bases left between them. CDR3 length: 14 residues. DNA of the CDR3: TGTGCCAGCAGTTCCTTGGCGGGCTCCTACGAGCAGTACTTC. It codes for CASSSLAGSYEQYF.

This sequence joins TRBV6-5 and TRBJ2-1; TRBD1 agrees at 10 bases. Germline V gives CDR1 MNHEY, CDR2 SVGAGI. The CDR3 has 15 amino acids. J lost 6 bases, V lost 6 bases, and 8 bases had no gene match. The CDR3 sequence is CASRPRDRGFNEQFF. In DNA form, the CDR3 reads TGTGCCAGCAGACCCCGGGACAGGGGATTCAATGAGCAGTTCTTC.

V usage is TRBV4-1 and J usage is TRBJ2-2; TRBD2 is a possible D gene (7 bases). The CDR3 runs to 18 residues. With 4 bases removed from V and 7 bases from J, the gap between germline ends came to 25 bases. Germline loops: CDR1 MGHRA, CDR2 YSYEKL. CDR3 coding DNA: TGCGCCAGCAGCCCTTCTGGGGGGGGCGAAGGGGTTTACGGGGAGCTGTTTTTT. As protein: CASSPSGGGEGVYGELFF.

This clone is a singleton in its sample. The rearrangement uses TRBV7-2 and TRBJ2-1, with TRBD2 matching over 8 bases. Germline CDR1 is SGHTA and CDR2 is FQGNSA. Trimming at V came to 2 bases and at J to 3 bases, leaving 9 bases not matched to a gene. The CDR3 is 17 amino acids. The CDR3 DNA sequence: TGTGCCAGCAGCTTAAGGCCCAGCGGGAGTTTCTACAATGAGCAGTTCTTC. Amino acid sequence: CASSLRPSGSFYNEQFF.

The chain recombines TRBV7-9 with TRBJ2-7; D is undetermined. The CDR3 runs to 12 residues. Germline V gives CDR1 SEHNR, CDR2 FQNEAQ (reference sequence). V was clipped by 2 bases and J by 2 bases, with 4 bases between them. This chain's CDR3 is CASSLRAYEQYF. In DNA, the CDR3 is TGTGCCAGCAGCTTACGGGCCTACGAGCAGTACTTC.

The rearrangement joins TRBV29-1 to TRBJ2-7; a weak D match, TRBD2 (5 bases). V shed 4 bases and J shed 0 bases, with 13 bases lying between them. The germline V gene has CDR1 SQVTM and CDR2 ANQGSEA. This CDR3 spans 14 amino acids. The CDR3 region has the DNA TGCAGCGTTGGGTCGGGATTAAGCTCCTACGAGCAGTACTTC. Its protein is CSVGSGLSSYEQYF.

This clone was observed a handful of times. The CDR3 loop reads CASSRDRGHEQYF. The CDR3 nucleotides read TGCGCCAGCAGCCGGGACAGGGGTCACGAGCAGTACTTC. The chain recombines TRBV10-1 with TRBJ2-7; 10 positions match TRBD1. The CDR3 is 13 amino acids. Trimming removed 6 bases from V and 5 bases from J; junction bases left unmatched: 4. Germline V gene lookup returns CDR1 WNHNN and CDR2 SYGVQD (reference sequence).

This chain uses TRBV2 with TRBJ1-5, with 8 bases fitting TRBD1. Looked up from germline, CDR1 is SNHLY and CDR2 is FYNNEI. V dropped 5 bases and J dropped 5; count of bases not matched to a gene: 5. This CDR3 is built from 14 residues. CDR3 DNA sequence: TGTGCCAGCAGTAAGGACAGGGAGTATCAGCCCCAGCATTTT. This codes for CASSKDREYQPQHF.

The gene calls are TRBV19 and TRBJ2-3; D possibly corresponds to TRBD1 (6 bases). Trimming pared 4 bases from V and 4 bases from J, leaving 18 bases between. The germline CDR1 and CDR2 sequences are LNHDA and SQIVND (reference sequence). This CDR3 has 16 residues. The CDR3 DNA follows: TGTGCCAGTAGTAAACACCAGGGGCGAGAGGCAGATACGCAGTATTTT. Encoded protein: CASSKHQGREADTQYF.

CDR3 DNA sequence: TGTGCCAGCACCTCCCACGGAGGGTCCTTCTCTGGAAACACCATATATTTT. This translates into CASTSHGGSFSGNTIYF. The chain has TRBV7-2 and TRBJ1-3; D ambiguous. The CDR3 consists of 17 residues. The germline CDR1 and CDR2 sequences are SGHTA and FQGNSA. The V and J ends lost 7 bases and 0 bases respectively, with 19 bases between them.

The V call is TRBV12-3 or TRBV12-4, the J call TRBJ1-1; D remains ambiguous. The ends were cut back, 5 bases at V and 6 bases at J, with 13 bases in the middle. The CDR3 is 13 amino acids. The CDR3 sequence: CASSPRVRAEAFF. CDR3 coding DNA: TGTGCCAGCAGTCCAAGGGTGAGGGCTGAAGCTTTCTTT.

The CDR3 nucleotides read TGTGCCAGCTCATTGAGGGAGGGATCCCGTGAGCAGTACTTC. This translates into CASSLREGSREQYF. The rearrangement uses TRBV18 and TRBJ2-7; 7 bases align to TRBD2. The V segment lost 5 bases and the J segment 7 bases; nucleotides outside the gene matches: 11. Germline V CDR1 and CDR2: KGHSH, LQKENI. This CDR3 contains 14 residues.

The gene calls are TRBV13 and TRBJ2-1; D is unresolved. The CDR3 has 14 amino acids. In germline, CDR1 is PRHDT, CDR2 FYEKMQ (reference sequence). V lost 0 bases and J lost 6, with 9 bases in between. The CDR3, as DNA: TGTGCCAGCAGCTTAGGCCGAAGCCTCAATGAGCAGTTCTTC. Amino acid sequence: CASSLGRSLNEQFF. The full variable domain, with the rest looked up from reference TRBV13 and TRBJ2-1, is AAGVIQSPRHLIKEKRETATLKCYPIPRHDTVYWYQQGPGQDPQFLISFYEKMQSDKGSIPDRFSAQQFSDYHSELNMSSLELGDSALYFCASSLGRSLNEQFFGPGTRLTVL.

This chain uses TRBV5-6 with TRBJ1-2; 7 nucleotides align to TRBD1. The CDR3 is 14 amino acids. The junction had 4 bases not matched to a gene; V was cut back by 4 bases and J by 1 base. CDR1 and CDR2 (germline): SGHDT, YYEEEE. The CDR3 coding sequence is TGTGCCAGCAGCGTGACAGGGTTTAACTATGGCTACACCTTC. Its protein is CASSVTGFNYGYTF.

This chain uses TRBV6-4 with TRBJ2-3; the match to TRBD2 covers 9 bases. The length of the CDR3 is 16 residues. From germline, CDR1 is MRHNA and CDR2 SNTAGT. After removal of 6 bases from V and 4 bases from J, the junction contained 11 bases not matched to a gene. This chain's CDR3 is CASSERLAALPDTQYF. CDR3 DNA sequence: TGTGCCAGCAGCGAGAGACTAGCGGCCCTCCCAGATACGCAGTATTTT.

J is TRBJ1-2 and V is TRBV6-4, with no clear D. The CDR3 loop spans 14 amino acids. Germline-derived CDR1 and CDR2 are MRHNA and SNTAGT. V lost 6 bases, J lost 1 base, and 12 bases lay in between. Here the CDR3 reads CASRLTAFNYGYTF. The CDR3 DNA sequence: TGTGCCAGCAGACTCACCGCATTTAACTATGGCTACACCTTC.

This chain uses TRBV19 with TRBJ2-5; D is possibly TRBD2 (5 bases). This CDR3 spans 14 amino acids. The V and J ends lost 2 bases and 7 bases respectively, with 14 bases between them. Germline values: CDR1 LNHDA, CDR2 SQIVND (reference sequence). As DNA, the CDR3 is TGTGCCAGTAGTATACGGGGAAATTTTGGGACCCAGTACTTC. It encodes CASSIRGNFGTQYF.

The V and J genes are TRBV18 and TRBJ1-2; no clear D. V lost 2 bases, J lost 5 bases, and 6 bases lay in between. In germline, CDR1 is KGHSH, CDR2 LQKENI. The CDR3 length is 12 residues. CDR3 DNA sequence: TGTGCCAGCTCACCAGGAGGATATGGCTACACCTTC. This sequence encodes CASSPGGYGYTF.

The chain's CDR3 is CASSVQGWENTIYF. Here the CDR3 DNA reads TGTGCCAGCAGCGTACAGGGGTGGGAAAACACCATATATTTT. The gene calls are TRBV9 and TRBJ1-3, with D possibly being TRBD1 (6 bases). Germline CDR1 is SGDLS and CDR2 is YYNGEE. The germline V and J ends were trimmed by 1 base and 6 bases, with 11 bases remaining between them. The CDR3 consists of 14 residues. The variable domain in full, completed from reference TRBV9 and TRBJ1-3, reads DSGVTQTPKHLITATGQRVTLRCSPRSGDLSVYWYQQSLDQGLQFLIQYYNGEERAKGNILERFSAQQFPDLHSELNLSSLELGDSALYFCASSVQGWENTIYFGEGSWLTVV.

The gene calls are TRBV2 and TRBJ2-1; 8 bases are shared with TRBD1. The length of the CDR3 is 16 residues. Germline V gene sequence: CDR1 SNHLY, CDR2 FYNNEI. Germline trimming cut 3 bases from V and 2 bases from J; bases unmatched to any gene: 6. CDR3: CASSEGTGPPYNEQFF. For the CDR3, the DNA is TGTGCCAGCAGTGAGGGGACAGGTCCTCCCTACAATGAGCAGTTCTTC.

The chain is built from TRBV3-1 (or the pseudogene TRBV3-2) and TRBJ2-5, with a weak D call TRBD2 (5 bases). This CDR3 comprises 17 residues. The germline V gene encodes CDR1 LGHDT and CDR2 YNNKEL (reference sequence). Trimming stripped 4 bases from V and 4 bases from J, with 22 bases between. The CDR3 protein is CASSPLALLLAPETQYF. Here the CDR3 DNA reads TGTGCCAGCAGCCCCCTAGCTCTACTCTTGGCCCCAGAGACCCAGTACTTC.

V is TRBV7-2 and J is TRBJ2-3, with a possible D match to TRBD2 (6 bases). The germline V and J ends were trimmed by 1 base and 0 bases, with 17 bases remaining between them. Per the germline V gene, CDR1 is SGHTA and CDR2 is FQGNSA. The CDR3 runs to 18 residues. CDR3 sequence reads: CASSLVAVTPTSTDTQYF. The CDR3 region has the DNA TGTGCCAGCAGCTTAGTAGCGGTCACCCCAACTAGCACAGATACGCAGTATTTT.

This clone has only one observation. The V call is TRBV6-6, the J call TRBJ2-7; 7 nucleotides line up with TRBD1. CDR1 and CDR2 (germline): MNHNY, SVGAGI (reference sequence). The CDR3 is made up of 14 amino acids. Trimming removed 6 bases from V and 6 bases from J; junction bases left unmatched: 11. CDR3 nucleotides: TGTGCCAGCAGGGACGACAGGGCCGGCGGCGAGCAGTACTTC. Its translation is CASRDDRAGGEQYF.

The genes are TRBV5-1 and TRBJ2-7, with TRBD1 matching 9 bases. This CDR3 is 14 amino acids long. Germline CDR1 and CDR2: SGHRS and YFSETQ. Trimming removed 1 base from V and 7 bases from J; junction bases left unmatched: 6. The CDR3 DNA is TGCGCCAGCAGCTTGACGGGACAGGGTAGAGAGCAGTACTTC. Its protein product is CASSLTGQGREQYF. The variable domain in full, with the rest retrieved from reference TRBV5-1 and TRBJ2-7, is KAGVTQTPRYLIKTRGQQVTLSCSPISGHRSVSWYQQTPGQGLQFLFEYFSETQRNKGNFPGRFSGRQFSNSRSEMNVSTLELGDSALYLCASSLTGQGREQYFGPGTRLTVT.

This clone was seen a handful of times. This CDR3 is CATSRGGSSYEQYF. DNA of the CDR3: TGCGCCACCTCCCGGGGGGGGAGCTCCTACGAGCAGTACTTC. The chain couples TRBV10-1 to TRBJ2-7; TRBD2 matches at 8 bases. The CDR3 loop spans 14 amino acids. CDR1 is WNHNN and CDR2 is SYGVQD in the germline V gene (reference sequence). V shed 10 bases, J shed 0 bases, and the junction held 8 bases outside the gene matches.

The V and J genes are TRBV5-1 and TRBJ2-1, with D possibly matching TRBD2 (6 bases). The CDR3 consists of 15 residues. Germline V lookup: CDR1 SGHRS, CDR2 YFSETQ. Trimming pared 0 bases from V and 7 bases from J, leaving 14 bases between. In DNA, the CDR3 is TGCGCCAGCAGCTTGGACGGGCCTAGCGCAAATGAGCAGTTCTTC. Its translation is CASSLDGPSANEQFF.

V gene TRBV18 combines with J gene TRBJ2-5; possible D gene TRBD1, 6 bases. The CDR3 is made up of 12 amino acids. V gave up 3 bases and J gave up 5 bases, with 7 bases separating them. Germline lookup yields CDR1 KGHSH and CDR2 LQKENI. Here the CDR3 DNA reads TGTGCCAGCTCACCTAGGGGGGAGACCCAGTACTTC. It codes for CASSPRGETQYF. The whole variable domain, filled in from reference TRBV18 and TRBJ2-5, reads NAGVMQNPRHLVRRRGQEARLRCSPMKGHSHVYWYRQLPEEGLKFMVYLQKENIIDESGMPKERFSAEFPKEGPSILRIQQVVRGDSAAYFCASSPRGETQYFGPGTRLLVL.

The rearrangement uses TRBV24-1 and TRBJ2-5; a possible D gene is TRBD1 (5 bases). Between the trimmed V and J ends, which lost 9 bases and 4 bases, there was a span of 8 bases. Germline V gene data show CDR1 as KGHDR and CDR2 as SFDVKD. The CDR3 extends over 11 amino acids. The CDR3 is CATGAGETQYF. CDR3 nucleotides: TGTGCCACCGGGGCTGGAGAGACCCAGTACTTC.

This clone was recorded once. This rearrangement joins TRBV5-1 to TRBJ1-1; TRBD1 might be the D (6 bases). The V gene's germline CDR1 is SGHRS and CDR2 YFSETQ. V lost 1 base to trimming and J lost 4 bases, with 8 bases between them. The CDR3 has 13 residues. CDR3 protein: CASSLRGSTEAFF. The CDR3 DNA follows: TGCGCCAGCAGCTTGAGGGGGAGCACTGAAGCTTTCTTT.